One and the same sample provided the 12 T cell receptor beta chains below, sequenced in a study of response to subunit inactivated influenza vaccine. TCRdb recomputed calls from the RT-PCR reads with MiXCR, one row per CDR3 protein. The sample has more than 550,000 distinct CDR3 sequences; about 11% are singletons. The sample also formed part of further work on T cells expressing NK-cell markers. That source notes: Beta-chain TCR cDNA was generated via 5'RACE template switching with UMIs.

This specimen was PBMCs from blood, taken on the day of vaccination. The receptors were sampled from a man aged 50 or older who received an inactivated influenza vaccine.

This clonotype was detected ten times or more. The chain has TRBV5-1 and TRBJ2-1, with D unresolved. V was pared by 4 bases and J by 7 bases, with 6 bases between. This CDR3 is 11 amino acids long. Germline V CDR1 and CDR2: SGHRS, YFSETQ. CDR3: CASSVGNEQFF. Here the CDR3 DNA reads TGCGCCAGCAGCGTGGGGAATGAGCAGTTCTTC.

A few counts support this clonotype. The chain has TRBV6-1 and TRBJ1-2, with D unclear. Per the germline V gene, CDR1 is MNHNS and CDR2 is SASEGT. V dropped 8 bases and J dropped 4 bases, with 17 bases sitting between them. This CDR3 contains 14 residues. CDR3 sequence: CASGRGAGFYGYTF. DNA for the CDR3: TGTGCCAGCGGCCGTGGCGCGGGGTTCTATGGCTACACCTTC.

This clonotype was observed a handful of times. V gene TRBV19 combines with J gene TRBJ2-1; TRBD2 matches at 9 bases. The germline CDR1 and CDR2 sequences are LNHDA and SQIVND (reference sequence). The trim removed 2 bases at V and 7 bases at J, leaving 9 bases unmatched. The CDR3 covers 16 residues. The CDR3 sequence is CASSIRGGRAFNEQFF. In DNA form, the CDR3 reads TGTGCCAGTAGTATAAGGGGCGGGAGGGCCTTTAATGAGCAGTTCTTC.

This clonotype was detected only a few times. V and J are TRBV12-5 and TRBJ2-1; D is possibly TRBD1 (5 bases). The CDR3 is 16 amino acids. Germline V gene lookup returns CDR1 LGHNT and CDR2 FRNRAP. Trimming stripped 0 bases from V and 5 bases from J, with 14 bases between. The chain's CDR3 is CASGLVLSDKNNEQFF. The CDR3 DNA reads TGTGCTAGTGGTTTGGTACTGTCGGACAAAAACAATGAGCAGTTCTTC.

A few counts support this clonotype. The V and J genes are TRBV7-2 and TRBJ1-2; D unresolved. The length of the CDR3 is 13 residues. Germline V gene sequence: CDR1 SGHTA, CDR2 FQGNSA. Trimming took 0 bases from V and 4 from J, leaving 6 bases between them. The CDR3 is CASSLARSYGYTF. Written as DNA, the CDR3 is TGTGCCAGCAGCTTAGCTCGAAGCTATGGCTACACCTTC.

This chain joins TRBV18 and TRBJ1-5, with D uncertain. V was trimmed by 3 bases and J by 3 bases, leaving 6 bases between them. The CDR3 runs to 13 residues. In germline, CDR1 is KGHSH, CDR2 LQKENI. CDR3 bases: TGTGCCAGCTCACCGGCCCTCAATCAGCCCCAGCATTTT. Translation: CASSPALNQPQHF.

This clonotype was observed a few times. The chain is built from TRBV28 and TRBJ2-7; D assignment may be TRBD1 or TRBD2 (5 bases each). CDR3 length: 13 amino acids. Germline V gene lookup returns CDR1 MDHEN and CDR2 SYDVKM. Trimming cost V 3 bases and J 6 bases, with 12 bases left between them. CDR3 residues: CASSLGVEGEQYF. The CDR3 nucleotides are TGTGCCAGCAGTTTGGGGGTAGAGGGCGAGCAGTACTTC.

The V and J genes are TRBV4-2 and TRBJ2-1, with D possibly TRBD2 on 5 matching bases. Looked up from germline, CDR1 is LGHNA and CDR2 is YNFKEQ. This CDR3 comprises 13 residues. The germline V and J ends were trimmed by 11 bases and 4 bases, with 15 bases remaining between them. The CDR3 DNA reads TGTGCCGGAACAGCGGACGTTTACAATGAGCAGTTCTTC. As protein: CAGTADVYNEQFF.

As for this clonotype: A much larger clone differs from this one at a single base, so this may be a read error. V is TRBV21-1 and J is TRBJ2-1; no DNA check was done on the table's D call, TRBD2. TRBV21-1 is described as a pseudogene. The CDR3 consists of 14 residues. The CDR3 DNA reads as TGTGCCAGCAGCAAAGAGGAACGGGAGAGTAAATTGTTCTTC. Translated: CASSKEERESKLFF.

CDR3 loop: CASSPEGDIQYF. As DNA, the CDR3 is TGTGCCAGCAGCCCCGAGGGGGACATTCAGTACTTC. The rearrangement links TRBV27 to TRBJ2-4, with D possibly TRBD1 on 6 matching bases. The CDR3 loop spans 12 amino acids. The germline CDR1 and CDR2 sequences are MNHEY and SMNVEV (reference sequence). The V end lost 6 bases, the J end lost 8 bases, and 11 bases lay between the germline ends.

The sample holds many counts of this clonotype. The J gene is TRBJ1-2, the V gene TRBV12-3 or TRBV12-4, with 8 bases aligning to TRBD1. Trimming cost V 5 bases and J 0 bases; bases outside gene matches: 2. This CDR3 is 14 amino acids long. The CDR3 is CASSRTGTNYGYTF. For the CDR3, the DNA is TGTGCCAGCAGTCGGACAGGGACTAACTATGGCTACACCTTC.

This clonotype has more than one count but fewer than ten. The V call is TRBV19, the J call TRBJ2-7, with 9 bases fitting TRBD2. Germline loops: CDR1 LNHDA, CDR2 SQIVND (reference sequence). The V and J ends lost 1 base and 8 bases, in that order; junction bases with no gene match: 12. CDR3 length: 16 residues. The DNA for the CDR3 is TGTGCCAGTAGTATAGCCCGGGCTAGCGGGAACCAGAAGCAGTACTTC. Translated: CASSIARASGNQKQYF.